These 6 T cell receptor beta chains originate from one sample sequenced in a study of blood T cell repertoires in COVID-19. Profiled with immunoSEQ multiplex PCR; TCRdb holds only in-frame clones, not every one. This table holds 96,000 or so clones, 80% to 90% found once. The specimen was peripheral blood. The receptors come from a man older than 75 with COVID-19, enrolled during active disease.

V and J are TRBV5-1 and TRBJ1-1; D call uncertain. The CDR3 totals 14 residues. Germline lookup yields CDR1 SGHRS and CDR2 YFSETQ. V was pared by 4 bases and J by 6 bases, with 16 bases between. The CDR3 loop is CASSREHLGAEAFF. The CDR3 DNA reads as TGCGCCAGCAGCCGGGAACATCTCGGCGCTGAAGCTTTCTTT.

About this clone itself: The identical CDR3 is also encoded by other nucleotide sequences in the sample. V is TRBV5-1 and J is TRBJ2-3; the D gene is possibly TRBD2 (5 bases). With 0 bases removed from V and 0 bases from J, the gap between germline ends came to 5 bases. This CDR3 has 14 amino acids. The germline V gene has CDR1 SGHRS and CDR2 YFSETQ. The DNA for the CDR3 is TGCGCCAGCAGCTTGGGACTAAGCACAGATACGCAGTATTTT. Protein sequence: CASSLGLSTDTQYF. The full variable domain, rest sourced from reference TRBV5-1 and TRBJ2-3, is KAGVTQTPRYLIKTRGQQVTLSCSPISGHRSVSWYQQTPGQGLQFLFEYFSETQRNKGNFPGRFSGRQFSNSRSEMNVSTLELGDSALYLCASSLGLSTDTQYFGPGTRLTVL.

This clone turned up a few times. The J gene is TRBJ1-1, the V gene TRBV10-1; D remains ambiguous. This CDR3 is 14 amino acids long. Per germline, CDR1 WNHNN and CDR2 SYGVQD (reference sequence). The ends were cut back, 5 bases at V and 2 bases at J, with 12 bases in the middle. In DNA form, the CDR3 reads TGCGCCAGCAGTCCTAATATTCGTAACACTGAAGCTTTCTTT. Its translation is CASSPNIRNTEAFF.

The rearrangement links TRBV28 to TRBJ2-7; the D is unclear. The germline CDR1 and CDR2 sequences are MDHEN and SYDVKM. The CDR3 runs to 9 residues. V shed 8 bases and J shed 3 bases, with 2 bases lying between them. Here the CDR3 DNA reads TGTGCCAGCCGCTACGAGCAGTACTTC. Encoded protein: CASRYEQYF.

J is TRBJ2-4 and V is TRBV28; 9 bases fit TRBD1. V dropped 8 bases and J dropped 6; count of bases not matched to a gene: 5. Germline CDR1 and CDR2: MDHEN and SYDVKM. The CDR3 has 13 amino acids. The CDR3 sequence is CASLQGAGNIQYF. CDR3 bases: TGTGCCAGCCTACAGGGGGCTGGAAACATTCAGTACTTC.

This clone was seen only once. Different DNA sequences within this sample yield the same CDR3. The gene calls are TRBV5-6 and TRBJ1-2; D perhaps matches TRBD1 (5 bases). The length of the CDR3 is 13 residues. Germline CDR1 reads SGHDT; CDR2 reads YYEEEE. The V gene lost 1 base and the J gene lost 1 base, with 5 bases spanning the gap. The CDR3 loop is CASSLRGNYGYTF. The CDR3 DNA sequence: TGTGCCAGCAGCTTGAGGGGTAACTATGGCTACACCTTC.